These 7 T cell receptor beta chains were all obtained from the same sample, sequenced in a study of PD-L1 blockade in urothelial cancer. The data were produced by immunoSEQ multiplex PCR, yet TCRdb's version contains in-frame clones alone and is incomplete. The data contain under 100,000 clones, almost 90% of them singletons. Time point of the sample: pretreatment peripheral blood. Here the sequenced sample was PBMCs, taken around atezolizumab (anti-PD-L1) treatment. The receptors derive from a man between 60 and 70 years old with urothelial cancer.

The rearrangement uses TRBV6-1 and TRBJ1-3; TRBD1 might be the D (6 bases). Germline V CDR1 and CDR2: MNHNS, SASEGT. The ends were cut back, 6 bases at V and 3 bases at J, with 9 bases in the middle. The CDR3 has 13 amino acids. CDR3 protein: CASRGASGNTIYF. CDR3 bases: TGTGCCAGCAGGGGGGCAAGTGGAAACACCATATATTTT.

Written as DNA, the CDR3 is TGTGCCAGCAGTGAATCGGGACTGAATATCGGAGCTTTCTTT. Protein product: CASSESGLNIGAFF. The chain links TRBV2 to TRBJ1-1; maybe TRBD1 (5 bases). V was pared by 2 bases and J by 10 bases, with 17 bases between. Germline V gives CDR1 SNHLY, CDR2 FYNNEI. This CDR3 region has 14 residues.

The chain is built from TRBV9 and TRBJ2-5; D remains unclear. The germline V gene encodes CDR1 SGDLS and CDR2 YYNGEE. Trimming removed 0 bases from V and 5 bases from J, with 11 bases in between. The CDR3 runs 14 residues. The CDR3 region is CASSVAPQKETQYF. The CDR3 nucleotides read TGTGCCAGCAGCGTAGCACCCCAGAAGGAGACCCAGTACTTC.

V and J are TRBV7-2 and TRBJ2-2; D is unclear. In germline, CDR1 is SGHTA, CDR2 FQGNSA. This CDR3 spans 14 amino acids. V was cut by 5 bases and J by 2 bases, with 9 bases left in between. This chain's CDR3 is CASSVMRNTGELFF. DNA of the CDR3: TGTGCCAGCAGCGTGATGAGAAACACCGGGGAGCTGTTTTTT.

This sequence joins TRBV2 and TRBJ2-7, with unresolved D. The length of the CDR3 is 12 residues. Germline-derived CDR1 and CDR2 are SNHLY and FYNNEI. The germline V and J ends were trimmed by 5 bases and 4 bases, with 9 bases remaining between them. The DNA for the CDR3 is TGTGCCAGCAGTACACAGATGTACGAGCAGTACTTC. Translating gives CASSTQMYEQYF.

In nucleotides, the CDR3 is TGTGCCAGCAGCTTACGTCGAAGCGGGACGGAGACCCAGTACTTC. Protein sequence: CASSLRRSGTETQYF. The chain links TRBV11-3 to TRBJ2-5, with 7 bases that match TRBD2. CDR1 SGHNT and CDR2 YENEEA come from the germline V gene. Trimming cost V 2 bases and J 5 bases; bases outside gene matches: 8. This CDR3 contains 15 residues.

The chain links TRBV7-6 to TRBJ1-4; maybe TRBD1 (5 bases). This CDR3 comprises 15 residues. The germline gives CDR1 SGHVS, CDR2 FNYEAQ. V lost 2 bases, J lost 7 bases, and 14 bases lay in between. The CDR3 nucleotides read TGTGCCAGCAGCTTATCCGGGGGAGGAGGTGAAAAACTGTTTTTT. It yields the protein CASSLSGGGGEKLFF.